The 21 T cell receptor beta chains below all came from one sample that was sequenced in a study of technical replicates of blood from four donors. This table comes from immunoSEQ multiplex PCR, and its TCRdb copy is limited to in-frame clones, with some not included. Among tens of thousands of clones listed, roughly 94% were seen once. The specimen was T cells isolated from PBMCs. Receptors originate from a human donor in good health.

This clone was seen only once. This rearrangement joins TRBV2 to TRBJ2-3, with a weak D call TRBD2 (6 bases). Deletions cut 10 bases from V and 4 bases from J, with 15 bases between. The CDR3 is 13 amino acids. From germline, CDR1 is SNHLY and CDR2 FYNNEI. The CDR3 coding sequence is TGTGCCACCAACCTAGCGATGGCAGATACGCAGTATTTT. Amino acid sequence: CATNLAMADTQYF.

V gene TRBV5-6 combines with J gene TRBJ1-1; possible D gene TRBD1, 5 bases. V was cut by 2 bases and J by 8 bases, with 7 bases left in between. The V gene's germline CDR1 is SGHDT and CDR2 YYEEEE. This CDR3 has 11 amino acids. DNA of the CDR3: TGTGCCAGCAGCTTCCGGACAGAAGCTTTCTTT. Protein sequence: CASSFRTEAFF.

The chain joins TRBV6-5 to TRBJ2-5, with 8 bases that match TRBD1. V was pared by 5 bases and J by 5 bases, with 7 bases of the junction left unmatched. The length of the CDR3 is 14 residues. Germline V gene data show CDR1 as MNHEY and CDR2 as SVGAGI. CDR3 in amino acids: CASSQGAYWETQYF. The CDR3 region has the DNA TGTGCCAGCAGTCAGGGGGCTTATTGGGAGACCCAGTACTTC.

The chain couples TRBV6-1 to TRBJ1-5; TRBD1 might be the D (5 bases). Trimming took 0 bases from V and 5 from J, leaving 14 bases between them. Germline CDR1 and CDR2: MNHNS and SASEGT. The CDR3 sequence is 16 residues long. Here the CDR3 reads CASSEAVPTADQPQHF. The CDR3, as DNA: TGTGCCAGCAGTGAAGCCGTCCCGACAGCTGATCAGCCCCAGCATTTT.

The chain uses TRBV6-5 and TRBJ1-5; weak D call: TRBD1 (5 bases). This CDR3 is 15 amino acids long. The V gene lost 7 bases and the J gene lost 0 bases, with 13 bases spanning the gap. The V gene's germline CDR1 is MNHEY and CDR2 SVGAGI. CDR3 DNA sequence: TGTGCCAGCAAGGACCGGACATCTAGCAATCAGCCCCAGCATTTT. Translation gives CASKDRTSSNQPQHF.

This chain uses TRBV7-9 with TRBJ2-7; TRBD2 matches at 7 bases. Unmatched junction bases numbered 13, after V lost 10 bases and J lost 4 bases. Looked up from germline, CDR1 is SEHNR and CDR2 is FQNEAQ (reference sequence). The length of the CDR3 is 14 residues. The CDR3 sequence is CAISGEGTYYEQYF. The CDR3 nucleotides read TGTGCCATCTCGGGGGAGGGAACTTATTACGAGCAGTACTTC.

This chain connects TRBV23-1 to TRBJ1-4; 9 bases fit TRBD1. TRBV23-1 is an open reading frame, and its role is uncertain. J was trimmed by 7 bases and V by 8 bases; bases with no gene match: 8. The CDR3 has 14 amino acids. The CDR3 sequence is CASARDRAIEKLFF. The CDR3 DNA is TGCGCCAGCGCCCGGGACAGGGCGATTGAAAAACTGTTTTTT.

Only one count was recorded for this clone. V is TRBV15 and J is TRBJ2-3; tentatively, D is TRBD2 (5 bases). V was clipped by 0 bases and J by 4 bases, with 14 bases between them. The germline gives CDR1 LNHNV, CDR2 YYDKDF (reference sequence). This CDR3 is 16 amino acids long. Here the CDR3 reads CATSRDFGLDPDTQYF. CDR3 nucleotides: TGTGCCACCAGCAGAGATTTTGGACTCGACCCAGATACGCAGTATTTT.

The J gene is TRBJ2-2, the V gene TRBV5-4; D is perhaps TRBD2 (6 bases). The CDR3 runs to 15 residues. Germline V gene data show CDR1 as SGHNT and CDR2 as YYREEE (reference sequence). V gave up 4 bases and J gave up 2 bases, with 12 bases separating them. The CDR3 DNA sequence: TGTGCCAGCAGCCCGGACTACCTCAACACCGGGGAGCTGTTTTTT. Protein: CASSPDYLNTGELFF.

The V call is TRBV19, the J call TRBJ2-7; 10 nucleotides line up with TRBD2. CDR3 size: 15 residues. V lost 2 bases to trimming and J lost 1 base; unmatched junction nucleotides: 2. Germline V gene sequence: CDR1 LNHDA, CDR2 SQIVND (reference sequence). CDR3 sequence reads: CASSILAGVSYEQYF. CDR3 nucleotide sequence: TGTGCCAGTAGTATACTAGCGGGAGTTTCCTACGAGCAGTACTTC.

The V call is TRBV18, the J call TRBJ2-2; D ambiguous. The CDR3 length is 13 residues. Germline V gene data show CDR1 as KGHSH and CDR2 as LQKENI. The V and J ends lost 5 bases and 3 bases respectively, with 7 bases between them. The CDR3 DNA sequence: TGTGCCAGCTCATCCCAATACACCGGGGAGCTGTTTTTT. Translated, it gives CASSSQYTGELFF.

The V gene is TRBV10-3, the J gene TRBJ2-3; D may be TRBD2 (5 bases). Germline V gives CDR1 ENHRY, CDR2 SYGVKD. The CDR3 consists of 15 residues. V lost 6 bases and J 0 bases, leaving 13 bases between the germline ends. This chain's CDR3 is CAIRKGSTSTDTQYF. CDR3 coding DNA: TGTGCCATCAGAAAAGGGAGTACTAGCACAGATACGCAGTATTTT.

The chain couples TRBV6-6 to TRBJ1-5; possibly TRBD1 for D (5 bases). The CDR3 runs to 16 residues. Between the trimmed V and J ends, which lost 6 bases and 3 bases, there was a span of 18 bases. Germline CDR1 reads MNHNY; CDR2 reads SVGAGI (reference sequence). The CDR3 nucleotides are TGTGCCAGCAGCAGGGTCGCTGCGCGGAACAATCAGCCCCAGCATTTT. Translation: CASSRVAARNNQPQHF.

The J gene is TRBJ2-5, the V gene TRBV29-1; 8 bases align to TRBD1. Germline-derived CDR1 and CDR2 are SQVTM and ANQGSEA. The trim removed 5 bases at V and 5 bases at J, leaving 4 bases unmatched. There are 12 residues in the CDR3. The CDR3, as DNA: TGCAGCGTTTGGCACAGGGGGGAGACCCAGTACTTC. This sequence encodes CSVWHRGETQYF.

The CDR3 is CASSLRTGGYEQYF. CDR3 coding DNA: TGTGCCAGTTCGCTCCGGACAGGGGGCTACGAGCAGTACTTC. The V gene is TRBV19, the J gene TRBJ2-7; TRBD1 matches at 10 bases. CDR3 length: 14 residues. Germline V lookup: CDR1 LNHDA, CDR2 SQIVND (reference sequence). V dropped 8 bases and J dropped 3; count of bases not matched to a gene: 7.

The table lists this clone with a count of one. The chain couples TRBV12-5 to TRBJ1-4; 9 bases are shared with TRBD1. Trimming at V came to 0 bases and at J to 8 bases, leaving 4 bases not matched to a gene. The V gene's germline CDR1 is LGHNT and CDR2 FRNRAP. The CDR3 has 15 residues. The CDR3 reads CASGLVKGQGEKLFF. The CDR3 nucleotides are TGTGCTAGTGGTTTGGTAAAGGGACAGGGCGAAAAACTGTTTTTT.

The chain links TRBV5-1 to TRBJ2-1, with a tentative D call TRBD2 (5 bases). Germline CDR1 and CDR2: SGHRS and YFSETQ. V shed 2 bases and J shed 9 bases, with 15 bases lying between them. The CDR3 is 14 residues long. The CDR3 DNA is TGCGCCAGCAGCTTCGGGGAAGGAGGCGGTGAGCAGTTCTTC. Residues: CASSFGEGGGEQFF.

This chain connects TRBV27 to TRBJ2-1; no definite D call. Germline-derived CDR1 and CDR2 are MNHEY and SMNVEV (reference sequence). V lost 7 bases and J lost 4, with 8 bases in between. CDR3 length equals 12 residues. In DNA form, the CDR3 reads TGTGCCAGCATTACGGTTTACAATGAGCAGTTCTTC. Residues: CASITVYNEQFF.

This sequence joins TRBV29-1 and TRBJ1-5; 10 positions agree with TRBD1. CDR1 is SQVTM, CDR2 ANQGSEA, per germline. V trimming: 7 bases; J trimming: 4 bases; junction bases outside the gene matches: 4. The CDR3 is 13 residues long. CDR3 DNA: TGCAGCGCCCGGACAGGGGGTAATCAGCCCCAGCATTTT. This gives the protein CSARTGGNQPQHF.

The gene calls are TRBV6-5 and TRBJ1-1, with 7 bases lining up with TRBD1. This CDR3 has 14 amino acids. Germline V lookup: CDR1 MNHEY, CDR2 SVGAGI. Losses at the gene ends were 4 bases for V and 0 bases for J; bases not matched to a gene: 2. DNA for the CDR3: TGTGCCAGCAGTTTACAGGGGTTGAACACTGAAGCTTTCTTT. Its protein is CASSLQGLNTEAFF.

This clone was counted between two and nine times. The V call is TRBV6-6, the J call TRBJ1-5, with a weak D call TRBD1 (5 bases). Germline assignment: CDR1 MNHNY and CDR2 SVGAGI (reference sequence). This CDR3 is 14 amino acids long. Trimming removed 5 bases from V and 2 bases from J, with 10 bases in between. CDR3 sequence: CASSGGGGNQPQHF. CDR3 bases: TGTGCCAGCAGTGGGGGAGGTGGCAATCAGCCCCAGCATTTT.